This entry concerns a single T cell receptor (beta chain). Its specificity is unknown. These data come from a study of CD8 T cells in ankylosing spondylitis. The CDR3 has 15 residues. The V gene lost 1 base and the J gene lost 3 bases, with 9 bases spanning the gap. Germline V CDR1 and CDR2: SGHTA, FQGNSA. General study findings and limits: Characteristic of ankylosing spondylitis blood, it appeared, was a TCR beta motif comprising roughly 8 highly homologous variants. Disease-linked clones reportedly concentrated significantly in matched ankylosing spondylitis synovial fluid. Earlier authors reported some of these motif variants in reactive arthritis synovial fluid and blood.

In making TCR beta libraries, quantitative 5'-RACE with molecular barcodes was used. TCRdb analysed the 5' RACE reads with MiXCR anew, one entry per CDR3 protein. The repertoire holds under 300,000 distinct CDR3 sequences, with around 11% as singletons. The sample was blood, either unsorted or a sorted T cell fraction (not recorded which). The chain has TRBV7-2 and TRBJ2-2; D possibly corresponds to TRBD1 (6 bases). The origin of this receptor is a male donor with ankylosing spondylitis or in good health (not recorded which). CDR3 protein: CASSLGGGYTGELFF. The DNA of the CDR3 is TGTGCCAGCAGCTTAGGTGGGGGCTACACCGGGGAGCTGTTTTTT. Combining the CDR3 with reference TRBV7-2 and TRBJ2-2 gives the whole variable domain GAGVSQSPSNKVTEKGKDVELRCDPISGHTALYWYRQSLGQGLEFLIYFQGNSAPDKSGLPSDRFSAERTGGSVSTLTIQRTQQEDSAVYLCASSLGGGYTGELFFGEGSRLTVL.